This T cell receptor beta chain is drawn from a study of preoperative IRX-2 immunotherapy in early breast cancer. The treatment: preoperative locoregional IRX-2 cytokine immunotherapy. This phase Ib study tested locoregional IRX-2 cytokine immunotherapy given before surgery. CDR1 is KGHSH and CDR2 is LQKENI in the germline V gene. V was cut by 5 bases and J by 3 bases, with 7 bases left in between. This CDR3 is built from 12 residues. The protocol was immunoSEQ multiplex PCR, while the TCRdb copy is restricted to in-frame clones and leaves out a portion. The profile shows about 33,000 clones, approximately 89% of them singletons.

This sequence joins TRBV18 and TRBJ1-2; D gene uncertain. This sample comprised tumor tissue, obtained after IRX-2 immunotherapy. The receptor comes from a human donor with breast cancer. The chain's CDR3 is CASSRADYGYTF. CDR3 sequence (DNA): TGTGCCAGCTCAAGAGCAGACTATGGCTACACCTTC.